The 4 T cell receptor beta chains below come from one sample, sequenced in a study of CD8 T cells in ankylosing spondylitis (dated by TCRdb to 2016 to 2017). Overall results and qualifications from the work: Blood from ankylosing spondylitis patients appeared to be characterized by a TCR beta motif composed of roughly 8 highly homologous amino acid variants.

Library preparation employed 5' RACE. Instrument on record: Illumina HiSeq 2500. The public reads were reanalyzed by TCRdb: fastp trimming at Q25, MiXCR alignment, in-frame beta chains only. Under each unique CDR3 protein, matching rows form one entry showing the most common genes and DNA. The sample includes about 750,000 distinct CDR3 sequences, with over 15% observed a single time. The top ten constitute around 19% of the sample. These receptors' antigens are unknown. Source material: blood, either unsorted or a sorted T cell fraction (not recorded which). The receptor source for this set is a male donor with ankylosing spondylitis.

The genes are TRBV4-2 and TRBJ1-5; 9 positions agree with TRBD1. V lost 4 bases to trimming and J lost 0 bases; unmatched junction nucleotides: 16. In germline, CDR1 is LGHNA, CDR2 YNFKEQ. The CDR3 consists of 20 residues. The CDR3 nucleotides read TGTGCCAGCAGCCGCCGCATAACGACTGGGACAGGGAATAGCAATCAGCCCCAGCATTTT. Translated: CASSRRITTGTGNSNQPQHF.

This clonotype was counted only a few times. This chain joins TRBV28 and TRBJ2-7; 7 bases fit TRBD1. The junction had 11 bases not matched to a gene; V was cut back by 4 bases and J by 5 bases. There are 15 residues in the CDR3. Germline CDR1 is MDHEN and CDR2 is SYDVKM. DNA for the CDR3: TGTGCCAGCAGTTACCTGACAGGGTCGAACCACGAGCAGTACTTC. It translates to CASSYLTGSNHEQYF.

The chain combines TRBV3-1 with TRBJ2-1, with TRBD1 matching over 9 bases. V was clipped by 1 base and J by 7 bases; unmatched bases: 5. Germline CDR1 LGHDT, CDR2 YNNKEL (reference sequence). The CDR3 runs to 15 residues. CDR3 DNA: TGTGCCAGCAGCCAAGGAGGGACAGGGCTGAATGAGCAGTTCTTC. Protein product: CASSQGGTGLNEQFF.

This clonotype was counted between two and nine times. The J gene is TRBJ2-2, the V gene TRBV4-3, with D hard to call. The CDR3 is made up of 14 amino acids. Germline CDR1 LGHNA, CDR2 YSLEER. V was clipped by 0 bases and J by 6 bases, with 8 bases between them. CDR3 DNA sequence: TGCGCCAGCAGCCAAGAGTCCCTCGCCGGGGAGCTGTTTTTT. This gives the protein CASSQESLAGELFF.